This TCR beta chain emerged from a study of identical twins. Regarding the study as a whole: Where out-of-frame alpha sequences were twin-shared, they showed excess low generation probability. The abundant beta clonotypes from cord blood had fewer insertions, and memory repertoires had none of this.

Concerning this clonotype: Antigen unknown.

Healthy Caucasians supplied all donations. TCRdb passed the 5' RACE reads through MiXCR, listing each CDR3 protein once. The sample consists of about 890,000 distinct CDR3 sequences, approximately 13% of them appearing once. The sample was also linked to a second study, of yellow fever vaccine responses in identical twins.

Sequenced material: PBMCs. The sequence was collected from a woman in her late teens or twenties in good health.

CDR3 coding DNA: TGTGCCAGCAGTTTCTCCCCCTCGGCGGGAGTGTCCTACAATGAGCAGTTCTTC. Its protein product is CASSFSPSAGVSYNEQFF. The V call is TRBV27, the J call TRBJ2-1, with 7 bases fitting TRBD2. The CDR3 covers 18 residues. The germline CDR1 and CDR2 sequences are MNHEY and SMNVEV (reference sequence). V was clipped by 3 bases and J by 1 base; unmatched bases: 12.